The clone carrying this T cell receptor beta chain was detected ten times or more. What it recognizes is unknown. This record belongs to a study of CD8 T cells in ankylosing spondylitis. Study outcomes and limitations: Ankylosing spondylitis blood appeared to carry a characteristic TCR beta motif of several highly homologous variants. It was reported that disease-linked clones were significantly enriched in matched ankylosing spondylitis synovial fluid. Previous work reported some of these motif variants in the synovial fluid and blood of reactive arthritis.

Each TCR beta library was made by quantitative 5'-RACE that incorporated molecular barcodes. TCRdb itself ran the 5' RACE reads through MiXCR, one entry per CDR3 protein. This sample carries about 130,000 distinct CDR3 sequences, around 7% of them seen once, and the ten largest clones take 12%. J lost 4 bases, V lost 2 bases, and 0 bases had no gene match. CDR3 length: 12 amino acids. Germline values: CDR1 GTSNPN, CDR2 SVGIG (reference sequence). The chain uses TRBV30 and TRBJ2-5; 8 nucleotides agree with TRBD1. This receptor was identified in a male donor with ankylosing spondylitis or in good health (not recorded which). What was sequenced was blood, either unsorted or a sorted T cell fraction (not recorded which). In DNA, the CDR3 is TGTGCCTGGAGTCAGGGGGCAGAGACCCAGTACTTC. Amino acids: CAWSQGAETQYF. The full variable domain, in which reference TRBV30 and TRBJ2-5 provide the parts outside the CDR3, is SQTIHQWPATLVQPVGSPLSLECTVEGTSNPNLYWYRQAAGRGLQLLFYSVGIGQISSEVPQNLSASRPQDRQFILSSKKLLLSDSGFYLCAWSQGAETQYFGPGTRLLVL.